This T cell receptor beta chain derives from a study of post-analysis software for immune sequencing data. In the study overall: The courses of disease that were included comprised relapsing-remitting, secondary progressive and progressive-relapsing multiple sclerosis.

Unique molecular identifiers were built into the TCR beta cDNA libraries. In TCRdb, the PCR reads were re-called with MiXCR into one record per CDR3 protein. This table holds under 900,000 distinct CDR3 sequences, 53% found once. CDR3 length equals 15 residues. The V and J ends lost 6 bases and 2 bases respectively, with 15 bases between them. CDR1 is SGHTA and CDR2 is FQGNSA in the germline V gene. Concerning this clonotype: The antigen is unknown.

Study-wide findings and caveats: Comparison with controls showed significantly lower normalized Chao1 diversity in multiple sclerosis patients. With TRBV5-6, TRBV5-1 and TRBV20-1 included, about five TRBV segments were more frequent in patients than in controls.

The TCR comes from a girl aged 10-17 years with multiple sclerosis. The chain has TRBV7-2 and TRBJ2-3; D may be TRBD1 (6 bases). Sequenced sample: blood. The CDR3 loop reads CASRLDRPDTDTQYF. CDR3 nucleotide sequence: TGTGCCAGCAGATTGGACAGACCTGACACAGATACGCAGTATTTT.